The 31 T cell receptor beta chains in this list originate from one sample, sequenced in a study of T cell repertoires in cytomegalovirus infection. TCRdb ran MiXCR on the reads and lists one entry per CDR3 protein. This table has over 150,000 distinct CDR3 sequences, roughly 19% appearing once. Sequencing input: PBMCs. Every receptor here comes from a human donor in good health (CMV status not recorded). Some clones in this sample may be carry-over from other donors' samples.

This clonotype was observed a few times. The chain is built from TRBV7-9 and TRBJ2-1, with a tentative D call TRBD1 (5 bases). V gave up 5 bases and J gave up 8 bases, with 10 bases separating them. Germline CDR1 SEHNR, CDR2 FQNEAQ (reference sequence). This CDR3 has 12 amino acids. The CDR3 loop is CASSAQGHEQFF. The CDR3 DNA sequence: TGTGCCAGCAGCGCTCAGGGTCATGAGCAGTTCTTC.

The chain links TRBV5-1 to TRBJ2-7, with 8 nucleotides matching TRBD2. Germline loops: CDR1 SGHRS, CDR2 YFSETQ. CDR3 length equals 16 residues. V lost 3 bases to trimming and J lost 1 base; unmatched junction nucleotides: 9. CDR3 region: CASSSGGAEGSYEQYF. CDR3 sequence (DNA): TGCGCCAGCAGCTCCGGGGGGGCGGAGGGGTCCTACGAGCAGTACTTC.

The chain is built from TRBV28 and TRBJ1-2; possible D gene TRBD1, 6 bases. CDR1 MDHEN and CDR2 SYDVKM come from the germline V gene. The V end was cut by 7 bases, the J end by 7 bases, with 19 bases between. CDR3 size: 14 residues. Here the CDR3 DNA reads TGTGCCAGCACCATAGCCCCAGGGGTTTTTGGCTACACCTTC. As protein: CASTIAPGVFGYTF.

The chain combines TRBV6-2 or TRBV6-3 with TRBJ2-1; TRBD2 matches 7 bases. V trimming: 5 bases; J trimming: 6 bases; junction bases outside the gene matches: 10. The germline CDR1 and CDR2 sequences are MNHEY and SVGEGT. The CDR3 runs to 15 residues. The CDR3 here is CASSPYAGALNEQFF. The CDR3 DNA reads as TGTGCCAGCAGTCCTTATGCGGGAGCGCTCAATGAGCAGTTCTTC.

In its sample, this clonotype was seen a few times. The chain couples TRBV7-2 to TRBJ1-1, with D perhaps matching TRBD1 (5 bases). Per the germline V gene, CDR1 is SGHTA and CDR2 is FQGNSA. The CDR3 totals 13 residues. V was cut by 7 bases and J by 1 base, with 10 bases left in between. The CDR3 coding sequence is TGTGCCAGCACCGAGGGGCGGAACACTGAAGCTTTCTTT. Its translation: CASTEGRNTEAFF.

This clonotype was detected only a few times. The chain recombines TRBV5-4 with TRBJ2-4; the match to TRBD1 covers 8 bases. V shed 4 bases and J 5 bases; nucleotides not matched to a gene: 5. CDR3 length: 14 amino acids. CDR1 is SGHNT and CDR2 is YYREEE in the germline V gene (reference sequence). As DNA, the CDR3 is TGTGCCAGCAGCACGAACAGGGGGGAAAACATTCAGTACTTC. This sequence encodes CASSTNRGENIQYF.

This clonotype was detected only a few times. The genes are TRBV15 and TRBJ2-5; TRBD2 matches at 8 bases. V lost 8 bases and J lost 0; bases outside the gene matches: 5. The V gene's germline CDR1 is LNHNV and CDR2 YYDKDF (reference sequence). The CDR3 length is 14 residues. In nucleotides, the CDR3 is TGTGCCACCCCCCCGGGGGGGGACCAAGAGACCCAGTACTTC. Translation gives CATPPGGDQETQYF.

The V gene is TRBV12-3 or TRBV12-4, the J gene TRBJ1-1; D is unresolved. The CDR3 has 13 residues. Trimming took off 0 bases at V and 12 bases at J, with 14 bases between the two ends. CDR3 in DNA: TGTGCCAGCAGTTTAGCAGGGTCGGGTACGACTTTCTTT. This encodes CASSLAGSGTTFF.

This clonotype was seen many times. This chain links TRBV7-2 with TRBJ1-5, with 8 bases aligning to TRBD1. J was trimmed by 2 bases and V by 5 bases; bases with no gene match: 8. This CDR3 contains 16 residues. Germline values: CDR1 SGHTA, CDR2 FQGNSA. The CDR3 spells CASSIGGTGGNQPQHF. CDR3 DNA sequence: TGTGCCAGCAGCATAGGGGGGACAGGAGGCAATCAGCCCCAGCATTTT.

The table lists this clonotype with many counts. The rearrangement joins TRBV2 to TRBJ2-2; TRBD2 might be the D (6 bases). This CDR3 comprises 15 residues. The V end lost 6 bases, the J end lost 4 bases, and 15 bases lay between the germline ends. The germline V gene encodes CDR1 SNHLY and CDR2 FYNNEI. The CDR3, as DNA: TGTGCCAGCAGCTCCCAGCGGGCTCTCACCGGGGAGCTGTTTTTT. Amino acid sequence: CASSSQRALTGELFF.

This clonotype was seen only a few times. The J gene is TRBJ1-1, the V gene TRBV11-2, with D perhaps matching TRBD1 (5 bases). Trimming took off 3 bases at V and 1 base at J, with 9 bases between the two ends. CDR3 length: 14 amino acids. CDR1 is SGHAT and CDR2 is FQNNGV in the germline V gene. The CDR3 is CASSFGRGNTEAFF. DNA for the CDR3: TGTGCCAGCAGCTTTGGGAGGGGGAACACTGAAGCTTTCTTT.

This clonotype has a handful of counts. The rearrangement joins TRBV5-1 to TRBJ2-2; 12 nucleotides line up with TRBD1. The CDR3 covers 18 residues. V lost 0 bases and J lost 7; bases outside the gene matches: 10. Germline V gives CDR1 SGHRS, CDR2 YFSETQ. The CDR3 nucleotides read TGCGCCAGCAGCTTGGTACCGGGACAGGGGGCGCGAAGCGGGGAGCTGTTTTTT. It codes for CASSLVPGQGARSGELFF.

This clonotype showed up many times. The rearrangement joins TRBV7-8 to TRBJ2-1; the D gene is possibly TRBD2 (7 bases). The germline V gene has CDR1 SGHVS and CDR2 FQNEAQ. Trimming took off 7 bases at V and 8 bases at J, with 15 bases between the two ends. This CDR3 has 13 amino acids. CDR3 region: CASKRGGSDEQFF. CDR3 coding DNA: TGTGCCAGCAAGAGGGGGGGGTCCGATGAGCAGTTCTTC. The full variable domain, in which reference TRBV7-8 and TRBJ2-1 provide the parts outside the CDR3, is GAGVSQSPRYKVAKRGQDVALRCDPISGHVSLFWYQQALGQGPEFLTYFQNEAQLDKSGLPSDRFFAERPEGSVSTLKIQRTQQEDSAVYLCASKRGGSDEQFFGPGTRLTVL.

This clonotype was observed a few times. The chain carries TRBV10-1 and TRBJ1-1; D remains unclear. The ends were cut back, 0 bases at V and 4 bases at J, with 12 bases in the middle. Germline V gives CDR1 WNHNN, CDR2 SYGVQD (reference sequence). The CDR3 has 15 residues. CDR3: CASSESGVWSTEAFF. In DNA, the CDR3 is TGCGCCAGCAGTGAGTCCGGGGTCTGGAGCACTGAAGCTTTCTTT.

This chain joins TRBV20-1 and TRBJ2-7, with D unclear. This CDR3 has 13 residues. Trimming stripped 3 bases from V and 0 bases from J, with 9 bases between. The germline CDR1 and CDR2 sequences are DFQATT and SNEGSKA (reference sequence). The CDR3 DNA sequence: TGCAGTGCTAGGCCGGGCTTCTCCTACGAGCAGTACTTC. Protein product: CSARPGFSYEQYF.

This clonotype was detected only a few times. The chain joins TRBV4-3 to TRBJ2-1; 8 bases fit TRBD2. V trimming: 1 base; J trimming: 0 bases; junction bases outside the gene matches: 8. This CDR3 is built from 18 residues. From germline, CDR1 is LGHNA and CDR2 YSLEER. CDR3 loop: CASSQAATGTSSYNEQFF. The DNA of the CDR3 is TGCGCCAGCAGCCAAGCCGCCACCGGGACTAGCTCCTACAATGAGCAGTTCTTC.

The chain joins TRBV10-3 to TRBJ1-1, with D possibly TRBD1 on 6 matching bases. Germline CDR1 ENHRY, CDR2 SYGVKD. Trimming took 3 bases from V and 8 from J, leaving 13 bases between them. The CDR3 has 13 residues. For the CDR3, the DNA is TGTGCCATCAGTGATTGGACAGCCGAGGAAGCTTTCTTT. It specifies CAISDWTAEEAFF.

This clonotype was found a few times. The V gene is TRBV29-1, the J gene TRBJ1-1, with 8 bases matching TRBD1. Germline V gene data show CDR1 as SQVTM and CDR2 as ANQGSEA. The CDR3 is made up of 13 amino acids. Trimming took 3 bases from V and 4 from J; bases not matched to a gene: 4. The CDR3 DNA follows: TGCAGCGTTGAGGTCAGGGGGCCCACTGAAGCTTTCTTT. Translated: CSVEVRGPTEAFF.

This clonotype showed up just a few times. The chain couples TRBV5-6 to TRBJ1-4, with D unclear. The CDR3 contains 14 residues. V dropped 0 bases and J dropped 5 bases, with 8 bases sitting between them. The germline V gene encodes CDR1 SGHDT and CDR2 YYEEEE. CDR3 sequence reads: CASSLVQQNEKLFF. DNA of the CDR3: TGTGCCAGCAGCTTGGTTCAGCAGAATGAAAAACTGTTTTTT. The full variable domain, completed using reference TRBV5-6 and TRBJ1-4, is DAGVTQSPTHLIKTRGQQVTLRCSPKSGHDTVSWYQQALGQGPQFIFQYYEEEERQRGNFPDRFSGHQFPNYSSELNVNALLLGDSALYLCASSLVQQNEKLFFGSGTQLSVL.

This clonotype has a count of ten or more. V is TRBV7-8 and J is TRBJ1-1, with D uncertain. In germline, CDR1 is SGHVS, CDR2 FQNEAQ. This CDR3 comprises 13 residues. V lost 1 base and J lost 1, with 4 bases in between. The CDR3 spells CASSLVGNTEAFF. For the CDR3, the DNA is TGTGCCAGCAGCTTAGTAGGGAACACTGAAGCTTTCTTT.

This clonotype has a count of ten or more. The chain couples TRBV28 to TRBJ2-7; 9 positions agree with TRBD1. Looked up from germline, CDR1 is MDHEN and CDR2 is SYDVKM. Unmatched junction bases numbered 16, after V lost 6 bases and J lost 10 bases. The CDR3 has 15 amino acids. The CDR3 DNA reads TGTGCCAGCAGAGGTACCGGGACAGGGACCATCGAACAGTACTTC. This gives the protein CASRGTGTGTIEQYF.

This clonotype has a count of ten or more. This chain joins TRBV7-8 and TRBJ2-6; D tentatively fits TRBD1 or TRBD2 (5 bases each). The germline CDR1 and CDR2 sequences are SGHVS and FQNEAQ. CDR3 length: 16 amino acids. V lost 4 bases and J lost 2, with 12 bases in between. The CDR3 nucleotides are TGTGCCAGCAGCTCGGGGACGGGCCCTGGGGCCAACGTCCTGACTTTC. Translated, it gives CASSSGTGPGANVLTF.

This clonotype was recorded at least ten times. The chain is built from TRBV28 and TRBJ1-5; D ambiguous. V was cut by 8 bases and J by 3 bases, with 17 bases left in between. The V gene's germline CDR1 is MDHEN and CDR2 SYDVKM. The CDR3 runs to 15 residues. The CDR3 DNA sequence: TGTGCCAGCCTCTTCGCGGGTATCAACAATCAGCCCCAGCATTTT. Translation gives CASLFAGINNQPQHF.

This clonotype was picked up a small number of times. The genes are TRBV28 and TRBJ2-7; D not resolved. Germline V gives CDR1 MDHEN, CDR2 SYDVKM. This CDR3 has 13 residues. V was cut by 2 bases and J by 2 bases, with 7 bases left in between. The CDR3 DNA is TGTGCCAGCAGTTTACCGCTTACCTACGAGCAGTACTTC. Amino acids: CASSLPLTYEQYF. Full variable domain (outside the CDR3, taken from reference TRBV28 and TRBJ2-7): DVKVTQSSRYLVKRTGEKVFLECVQDMDHENMFWYRQDPGLGLRLIYFSYDVKMKEKGDIPEGYSVSREKKERFSLILESASTNQTSMYLCASSLPLTYEQYFGPGTRLTVT.

The CDR3 bases are TGCAGTGCTAGACTCGGAACAGGGGGCAACTACGAGCAGTACTTC. Its protein is CSARLGTGGNYEQYF. V is TRBV20-1 and J is TRBJ2-7; 9 nucleotides match TRBD1. Germline V gene lookup returns CDR1 DFQATT and CDR2 SNEGSKA (reference sequence). Losses at the gene ends were 2 bases for V and 3 bases for J; bases not matched to a gene: 8. The CDR3 consists of 15 residues.

This clonotype showed up just a few times. The chain uses TRBV6-1 and TRBJ1-2; D might be TRBD1 (5 bases). V shed 5 bases and J shed 8 bases, with 18 bases lying between them. Germline V gene lookup returns CDR1 MNHNS and CDR2 SASEGT. This CDR3 contains 14 residues. CDR3: CASSRRGSMKGYTF. CDR3 bases: TGTGCCAGCAGTCGTAGGGGCTCTATGAAAGGCTACACCTTC.

In its sample, this clonotype was seen many times. The V call is TRBV6-1, the J call TRBJ2-7, with 11 bases that match TRBD2. Trimming removed 0 bases from V and 2 bases from J; junction bases left unmatched: 0. Germline loops: CDR1 MNHNS, CDR2 SASEGT. There are 15 residues in the CDR3. DNA for the CDR3: TGTGCCAGCAGTGAAGCTAGCGGGAGGGCCTACGAGCAGTACTTC. It translates to CASSEASGRAYEQYF.

CDR3 residues: CASSLTPPGHQETQYF. For the CDR3, the DNA is TGCGCCAGCAGCTTAACTCCACCGGGACACCAAGAGACCCAGTACTTC. This rearrangement joins TRBV5-1 to TRBJ2-5, with D perhaps given as TRBD1 or TRBD2 (5 bases each). Germline V gene lookup returns CDR1 SGHRS and CDR2 YFSETQ. Trimming stripped 2 bases from V and 0 bases from J, with 14 bases between. The CDR3 loop spans 16 amino acids. Supplemented by reference TRBV5-1 and TRBJ2-5, the full variable domain reads KAGVTQTPRYLIKTRGQQVTLSCSPISGHRSVSWYQQTPGQGLQFLFEYFSETQRNKGNFPGRFSGRQFSNSRSEMNVSTLELGDSALYLCASSLTPPGHQETQYFGPGTRLLVL.

This clonotype was detected a few times. The chain has TRBV20-1 and TRBJ2-7, with D possibly TRBD1 on 6 matching bases. CDR1 is DFQATT and CDR2 is SNEGSKA in the germline V gene (reference sequence). The CDR3 has 11 residues. Trimming took off 6 bases at V and 4 bases at J, with 10 bases between the two ends. The CDR3 protein is CSAGGPYEQYF. CDR3 coding DNA: TGCAGTGCAGGGGGTCCGTACGAGCAGTACTTC.

The V gene is TRBV19, the J gene TRBJ1-2; D remains unclear. CDR1 is LNHDA, CDR2 SQIVND, per germline (reference sequence). This CDR3 contains 12 residues. The V and J ends lost 6 bases and 8 bases respectively, with 13 bases between them. CDR3 in amino acids: CASRLVSSGYTF. DNA for the CDR3: TGTGCCAGTAGGTTGGTAAGCAGCGGCTACACCTTC.

This rearrangement joins TRBV20-1 to TRBJ2-3, with TRBD1 matching 11 bases. The CDR3 loop spans 15 amino acids. CDR1 and CDR2 from the germline V gene are DFQATT and SNEGSKA (reference sequence). With V trimmed by 3 bases and J by 3 bases, 5 bases remained unmatched. This CDR3 reads CSARPRDRGTDTQYF. DNA of the CDR3: TGCAGTGCTAGGCCACGGGACAGGGGGACAGATACGCAGTATTTT.